Sequencing of this T cell receptor beta chain was carried out in a study of T cells in Graves' hyperthyroidism and ophthalmopathy. Study-wide findings and caveats: The majority of expanded thyroid clonotypes above 0.001 also appeared in blood.

The germline CDR1 and CDR2 sequences are MNHEY and SMNVEV (reference sequence). The CDR3 is 14 amino acids. Trimming removed 4 bases from V and 0 bases from J; junction bases left unmatched: 2. TCR beta CDR3 regions were amplified from RNA transcripts. The TCR CDR3 first-round RT-PCR relied on the HTBI primer set. Via MiXCR, TCRdb re-called the multiplex PCR reads, giving one row per CDR3 protein. Among 530,000 or so distinct CDR3 sequences listed, around 22% were seen once. The sample holds many counts of this clonotype. Its antigen is not identified. This TCR was sampled from a woman younger than 45 with Graves' ophthalmopathy. The J gene is TRBJ1-1, the V gene TRBV27, with 7 bases matching TRBD1. Source material: blood. The CDR3 region is CASSWDSMNTEAFF. In DNA, the CDR3 is TGTGCCAGCAGTTGGGACAGCATGAACACTGAAGCTTTCTTT.